The 11 T cell receptor beta chains below all came from one sample that was sequenced in a study of PD-1 blockade in mismatch repair-deficient tumors. This table comes from immunoSEQ multiplex PCR, and its TCRdb copy is limited to in-frame clones, with some not included. The sample contains under 25,000 clones, roughly four fifths of which appear only once. The input for sequencing was peripheral blood, taken 2 weeks after starting pembrolizumab. These receptors all stem from an adult with mismatch repair-deficient cancer.

The rearrangement links TRBV10-3 to TRBJ2-3, with a possible D match to TRBD2 (6 bases). The V end was cut by 2 bases, the J end by 2 bases, with 11 bases between. The length of the CDR3 is 15 residues. CDR1 and CDR2 (germline): ENHRY, SYGVKD. The CDR3 DNA reads as TGTGCCATCAGTGAGGACGGGGGAGACACAGATACGCAGTATTTT. Translation gives CAISEDGGDTDTQYF.

The rearrangement links TRBV19 to TRBJ2-7; TRBD1 agrees at 11 bases. In germline, CDR1 is LNHDA, CDR2 SQIVND (reference sequence). V shed 9 bases, J shed 4 bases, and the junction held 5 bases outside the gene matches. The CDR3 is 13 amino acids. Written as DNA, the CDR3 is TGTGCCAGCGGAGGACAGGGGGCATACGAGCAGTACTTC. Its translation: CASGGQGAYEQYF.

The CDR3 coding sequence is TGTGCCAGCAGCGGGGGACAGGGACTTTACTACGAGCAGTACTTC. This codes for CASSGGQGLYYEQYF. This chain connects TRBV5-6 to TRBJ2-7; 9 bases map to TRBD1. The CDR3 extends over 15 amino acids. The J segment lost 3 bases and the V segment lost 4 bases, leaving 8 bases of the junction unmatched. Germline V gene sequence: CDR1 SGHDT, CDR2 YYEEEE.

The CDR3 is CASSYGDSAYEQYF. CDR3 DNA: TGTGCCAGCAGTTACGGAGACAGTGCCTACGAGCAGTACTTC. The chain links TRBV6-5 to TRBJ2-7, with D possibly being TRBD1 (5 bases). CDR1 MNHEY and CDR2 SVGAGI come from the germline V gene. The CDR3 is 14 amino acids. V dropped 2 bases and J dropped 2 bases, with 10 bases sitting between them.

The rearrangement links TRBV27 to TRBJ2-7; D unclear. The CDR3 spans 13 residues. CDR1 is MNHEY, CDR2 SMNVEV, per germline (reference sequence). The V gene lost 2 bases and the J gene lost 1 base, with 6 bases spanning the gap. In DNA form, the CDR3 reads TGTGCCAGCAGTTTAGGTGAATCCTACGAGCAGTACTTC. It yields the protein CASSLGESYEQYF.

This chain uses TRBV9 with TRBJ2-6; TRBD2 matches at 8 bases. The CDR3 is 17 amino acids. Trimming cost V 0 bases and J 0 bases; bases outside gene matches: 2. Germline CDR1 and CDR2: SGDLS and YYNGEE. The DNA for the CDR3 is TGTGCCAGCAGCGTAGGCGGGGGGATCTCTGGGGCCAACGTCCTGACTTTC. It codes for CASSVGGGISGANVLTF.

The V call is TRBV7-9, the J call TRBJ2-1, with TRBD2 as a possible D gene (5 bases). Germline V lookup: CDR1 SEHNR, CDR2 FQNEAQ (reference sequence). V shed 3 bases and J shed 4 bases, with 16 bases lying between them. The CDR3 consists of 16 residues. CDR3 in amino acids: CASSFDRPGIYNEQFF. The DNA of the CDR3 is TGTGCCAGCAGCTTCGATAGGCCGGGGATTTACAATGAGCAGTTCTTC.

The chain recombines TRBV5-6 with TRBJ2-3, with 7 bases matching TRBD1. Trimming removed 4 bases from V and 0 bases from J; junction bases left unmatched: 8. CDR3 length equals 16 residues. Looked up from germline, CDR1 is SGHDT and CDR2 is YYEEEE. CDR3 nucleotide sequence: TGTGCCAGCAGCCTATCGGGACAGATTAGCACAGATACGCAGTATTTT. Its protein is CASSLSGQISTDTQYF.

The chain recombines TRBV29-1 with TRBJ2-1; 11 positions agree with TRBD2. J lost 3 bases, V lost 6 bases, and 16 bases had no gene match. The CDR3 loop spans 18 amino acids. CDR1 is SQVTM and CDR2 is ANQGSEA in the germline V gene. This CDR3 is CSVRLAGIPGSGYNEQFF. For the CDR3, the DNA is TGCAGCGTGCGACTAGCGGGAATTCCTGGGTCGGGCTACAATGAGCAGTTCTTC.

V usage is TRBV7-2 and J usage is TRBJ2-5, with 10 bases lining up with TRBD2. This CDR3 has 16 residues. Germline V lookup: CDR1 SGHTA, CDR2 FQGNSA. V dropped 5 bases and J dropped 5; count of bases not matched to a gene: 11. DNA for the CDR3: TGTGCCAGCAGCCCAGCTAGCGGGAGAGGACGGGAGACCCAGTACTTC. Protein: CASSPASGRGRETQYF.

V and J are TRBV15 and TRBJ2-2; 7 bases are a match to TRBD1. V was pared by 1 base and J by 3 bases, with 5 bases of the junction left unmatched. The V gene's germline CDR1 is LNHNV and CDR2 YYDKDF (reference sequence). The CDR3 length is 16 residues. CDR3 loop: CATSRVRDSYTGELFF. CDR3 in DNA: TGTGCCACCAGCAGAGTCCGGGACAGTTACACCGGGGAGCTGTTTTTT.